Below are 9 T cell receptor beta chains sequenced from a single sample in a study of T cell responses to AZD1222 COVID-19 vaccine. Produced via immunoSEQ multiplex PCR; TCRdb's table is partial and in-frame only. The sample holds fewer than 150,000 clones, about 85% seen once. This sample comprised peripheral blood, obtained on day 0 of AZD1222 vaccination. These receptors came from an adult in good health.

The chain is built from TRBV7-9 and TRBJ1-2; TRBD1 might be the D (6 bases). The germline CDR1 and CDR2 sequences are SEHNR and FQNEAQ (reference sequence). The ends were cut back, 5 bases at V and 7 bases at J, with 14 bases in the middle. The CDR3 has 13 amino acids. CDR3 bases: TGTGCCAGCAGCGTCGACAGGCTGTCTGGCTACACCTTC. This sequence encodes CASSVDRLSGYTF. Together with reference TRBV7-9 and TRBJ1-2, the CDR3 gives the full variable domain: DTGVSQNPRHKITKRGQNVTFRCDPISEHNRLYWYRQTLGQGPEFLTYFQNEAQLEKSRLLSDRFSAERPKGSFSTLEIQRTEQGDSAMYLCASSVDRLSGYTFGSGTRLTVV.

J is TRBJ1-1 and V is TRBV5-1; no reliable D call. This CDR3 has 16 residues. Trimming stripped 4 bases from V and 6 bases from J, with 22 bases between. Germline CDR1 reads SGHRS; CDR2 reads YFSETQ. The CDR3 sequence: CASSLESGPPWAEAFF. CDR3 nucleotides: TGCGCCAGCAGCCTGGAGAGCGGGCCCCCATGGGCTGAAGCTTTCTTT.

This clone has just one count. The chain recombines TRBV5-6 with TRBJ1-2; TRBD1 matches at 7 bases. Germline assignment: CDR1 SGHDT and CDR2 YYEEEE. Unmatched junction bases numbered 12, after V lost 6 bases and J lost 4 bases. CDR3 length equals 15 residues. As DNA, the CDR3 is TGTGCCAGCATCCCTAGGGGGACAGCTGTCTATGGCTACACCTTC. This codes for CASIPRGTAVYGYTF.

The chain carries TRBV28 and TRBJ1-3, with 8 bases that match TRBD1. Germline assignment: CDR1 MDHEN and CDR2 SYDVKM. The CDR3 has 15 residues. The V gene end was trimmed by 6 bases and the J gene end by 5 bases; junction bases not matched to a gene: 9. CDR3 DNA sequence: TGTGCCAGCAGCTTAAGACAGGGGAGGAGAAACACCATATATTTT. It specifies CASSLRQGRRNTIYF.

This clone was seen a single time. The chain has TRBV14 and TRBJ1-5; the D gene is possibly TRBD1 (6 bases). The CDR3 runs 13 residues. Germline V CDR1 and CDR2: SGHDN, FVKESK. Deletions cut 4 bases from V and 3 bases from J, with 7 bases between. In nucleotides, the CDR3 is TGTGCCAGCAGCCGGGACACCAATCAGCCCCAGCATTTT. Its translation is CASSRDTNQPQHF.

The sample holds one count of this clone. The gene calls are TRBV13 and TRBJ2-3; possible D gene TRBD1, 5 bases. Trimming took off 7 bases at V and 11 bases at J, with 13 bases between the two ends. Germline V CDR1 and CDR2: PRHDT, FYEKMQ (reference sequence). CDR3 length: 11 residues. The chain's CDR3 is CASTPQVRQYF. The CDR3 nucleotides read TGTGCCAGCACCCCACAGGTCAGGCAGTATTTT.

The chain has TRBV29-1 and TRBJ1-4; D is unresolved. Germline V lookup: CDR1 SQVTM, CDR2 ANQGSEA. V lost 4 bases and J 10 bases, leaving 7 bases between the germline ends. The CDR3 length is 10 residues. The CDR3 loop is CSVVSGKLFF. In DNA, the CDR3 is TGCAGCGTTGTATCGGGAAAACTGTTTTTT.

V gene TRBV5-5 combines with J gene TRBJ1-1; 11 bases agree with TRBD1. This CDR3 region has 18 residues. Germline trimming cut 4 bases from V and 1 base from J; bases unmatched to any gene: 12. The germline CDR1 and CDR2 sequences are SGHKS and YYEKEE (reference sequence). The CDR3 protein is CASSPPVGQGASNTEAFF. The DNA of the CDR3 is TGTGCCAGCAGCCCGCCCGTCGGACAGGGGGCCTCGAACACTGAAGCTTTCTTT.

The V and J genes are TRBV10-3 and TRBJ1-2, with D possibly TRBD1 on 6 matching bases. Per the germline V gene, CDR1 is ENHRY and CDR2 is SYGVKD. This CDR3 is built from 13 residues. V gave up 6 bases and J gave up 7 bases, with 15 bases separating them. The CDR3 loop reads CAIRGGVGVGYTF. The CDR3, as DNA: TGTGCCATCAGAGGGGGAGTGGGAGTTGGCTACACCTTC.